The rows below give T cell receptor beta chains drawn from one sample of a study of blood T cell repertoires in COVID-19. Repertoires were generated with immunoSEQ multiplex PCR, while TCRdb's copy carries only in-frame clones and drops some. The sample shows 130,000 to 150,000 clones, around 81% of them seen only once. Sequencing was performed on peripheral blood. The receptors derive from a human donor in a cohort sampled during active COVID-19. The CDR3 runs from the conserved cysteine through the conserved F or W. The order of the fields is CDR3 protein, CDR3 DNA, D gene, V gene, clone size, J gene. D genes are given only for firm matches. Size tells how often a clone was seen (once, few, many) or the class of an expanded clone, and some rows leave it out.

CASSPYVTGETQYF | TGTGCCAGCTCTCCATACGTGACGGGGGAGACCCAGTACTTC | - | TRBV18 | few | TRBJ2-5
CASSHLTSGTGETQYF | TGTGCCAGCAGCCATTTAACTAGCGGGACGGGAGAGACCCAGTACTTC | TRBD2 | TRBV3-1/TRBV3-2 | once | TRBJ2-5
CASSPGTGWARTF | TGTGCCAGCAGTCCCGGGACAGGCTGGGCGAGGACCTTC | TRBD1 | TRBV12-3/TRBV12-4 | - | TRBJ1-2
CASAETSVREQYF | TGCGCCAGCGCTGAGACTAGCGTTCGCGAGCAGTACTTC | TRBD2 | TRBV4-3 | - | TRBJ2-7
CASIPGQGASSEQYF | TGTGCCAGCATTCCAGGACAGGGGGCAAGTTCCGAGCAGTACTTC | TRBD1 | TRBV28 | - | TRBJ2-7
CSVSGTRGQAYMNTEAFF | TGCAGCGTTTCGGGAACCCGTGGACAGGCGTACATGAACACTGAAGCTTTCTTT | TRBD1 | TRBV29-1 | - | TRBJ1-1
CASSLHQRELEQFF | TGCGCCAGCAGCTTGCATCAGCGGGAGTTAGAGCAGTTCTTC | TRBD2 | TRBV5-1 | - | TRBJ2-1
CASSLERYETQYF | TGCGCCAGCAGCTTGGAGCGGTATGAGACCCAGTACTTC | - | TRBV5-1 | - | TRBJ2-5
CASSQDLGLAAYNEQFF | TGCGCCAGCAGCCAAGATCTGGGACTAGCCGCCTACAATGAGCAGTTCTTC | TRBD2 | TRBV4-3 | - | TRBJ2-1
CASSLGQGISYEQYF | TGTGCCAGCAGCTTGGGACAGGGAATCTCCTACGAGCAGTACTTC | TRBD1 | TRBV5-6 | once | TRBJ2-7
CASSLAGQTYEQYF | TGTGCCAGCAGCTTAGCGGGACAGACCTACGAGCAGTACTTC | TRBD1 | TRBV7-2 | once | TRBJ2-7
CASSPNLAGEQYF | TGTGCCAGCAGCCCGAACTTAGCGGGTGAGCAGTACTTC | TRBD2 | TRBV7-2 | - | TRBJ2-7
CASSFGGPSTDTQYF | TGTGCCAGCAGCTTCGGCGGGCCCAGCACAGATACGCAGTATTTT | - | TRBV7-3 | - | TRBJ2-3
CASSSPREGLQYF | TGTGCCAGCAGTTCCCCGAGGGAGGGCCTGCAGTATTTT | TRBD2 | TRBV6-6 | - | TRBJ2-3
CSVVQRRRNTDTQYF | TGCAGCGTTGTCCAGCGTCGGAGGAACACAGATACGCAGTATTTT | - | TRBV29-1 | - | TRBJ2-3
CASSLTQGVQPQHF | TGTGCCAGCAGCCTAACGCAGGGTGTGCAGCCCCAGCATTTT | - | TRBV3-1/TRBV3-2 | few | TRBJ1-5
CASSLGSGAPETQYF | TGTGCCAGCAGCTTGGGGTCAGGGGCCCCAGAGACCCAGTACTTC | - | TRBV5-4 | - | TRBJ2-5
CASTLGTATDYGYTF | TGTGCCAGTACCCTCGGGACAGCGACTGACTATGGCTACACCTTC | TRBD1 | TRBV19 | - | TRBJ1-2
CASSLGDSLNNSPLHF | TGCGCCAGCAGCTTGGGGGACAGCCTAAATAATTCACCCCTCCACTTT | TRBD1 | TRBV5-1 | - | TRBJ1-6
CASSLSGRNYNEQFF | TGCGCCAGCAGCCTTAGCGGGAGAAACTACAATGAGCAGTTCTTC | TRBD2 | TRBV5-1 | - | TRBJ2-1
CASSRRLAGELGNEQFF | TGTGCCAGTAGCCGAAGACTAGCGGGAGAACTTGGGAATGAGCAGTTCTTC | TRBD2 | TRBV19 | - | TRBJ2-1
CASSQGGRGRSNQPQHF | TGCGCCAGCAGCCAAGGGGGGCGGGGGAGAAGCAATCAGCCCCAGCATTTT | - | TRBV4-1 | few | TRBJ1-5
CSVGGLAGGRGPGELFF | TGCAGCGTTGGCGGACTAGCGGGAGGCAGAGGCCCCGGGGAGCTGTTTTTT | TRBD2 | TRBV29-1 | - | TRBJ2-2
CASSLGQGAPDTQYF | TGCGCCAGCAGCTTGGGGCAGGGGGCTCCCGATACGCAGTATTTT | TRBD1 | TRBV5-1 | - | TRBJ2-3
CASSLGWTGHEKLFF | TGTGCCAGCAGCTTAGGCTGGACAGGGCATGAAAAACTGTTTTTT | TRBD1 | TRBV5-6 | - | TRBJ1-4
CASSFDLRVGVEF | TGTGCCAGCAGCTTTGATTTGAGGGTCGGGGTCGAGTTC | - | TRBV5-5 | - | TRBJ2-7
CASSPETSGSTETQYF | TGTGCCAGCTCCCCGGAGACTAGCGGGAGTACAGAGACCCAGTACTTC | TRBD2 | TRBV18 | - | TRBJ2-5
CAISESPGGTEKLFF | TGTGCCATCAGTGAGTCGCCAGGGGGTACTGAAAAACTGTTTTTT | TRBD1 | TRBV10-3 | - | TRBJ1-4
CATSERQGSDEQYF | TGTGCCACCAGTGAAAGACAGGGAAGCGACGAGCAGTACTTC | TRBD1 | TRBV24-1 | - | TRBJ2-7
CASSYSGSGASYEQYF | TGTGCCAGCAGTTACTCAGGTAGCGGGGCCTCCTACGAGCAGTACTTC | TRBD2 | TRBV6-5 | - | TRBJ2-7
CASSADTYSYEQYF | TGTGCCAGCAGTGCCGACACTTATTCCTACGAGCAGTACTTC | - | TRBV27 | - | TRBJ2-7
CASSPPSGIHNEQFF | TGTGCCAGCAGTCCGCCGAGCGGGATCCACAATGAGCAGTTCTTC | TRBD2 | TRBV28 | - | TRBJ2-1
CASSIVASGTYEQYF | TGTGCCAGTAGTATTGTAGCTAGCGGGACCTACGAGCAGTACTTC | TRBD2 | TRBV19 | - | TRBJ2-7
CASSEVGGKYEQYF | TGTGCCAGCAGTGAAGTTGGGGGCAAGTACGAGCAGTACTTC | - | TRBV25-1 | - | TRBJ2-7
CASSSLAGDQETQYF | TGTGCCAGCTCATCACTAGCGGGAGACCAAGAGACCCAGTACTTC | TRBD2 | TRBV18 | - | TRBJ2-5
CASSQGAGANVLTF | TGTGCCAGCAGCCAGGGTGCTGGGGCCAACGTCCTGACTTTC | - | TRBV7-2 | - | TRBJ2-6
CASNRDAQETQYF | TGCGCCAGCAACAGGGACGCACAAGAGACCCAGTACTTC | - | TRBV5-1 | - | TRBJ2-5
CASSQSRTGVLPREYF | TGCGCCAGCAGCCAATCTAGGACAGGGGTGTTACCCCGGGAGTACTTC | TRBD1 | TRBV4-3 | - | TRBJ2-7
CASSRASGSSYEQYF | TGTGCCAGCAGCCGGGCTAGCGGGAGTTCTTACGAGCAGTACTTC | TRBD2 | TRBV6-5 | - | TRBJ2-7
CASTPGQGHYGYTF | TGTGCCAGTACCCCGGGACAGGGACACTATGGCTACACCTTC | TRBD1 | TRBV5-6 | - | TRBJ1-2
CASSTKAGAVYNEQFF | TGTGCCAGCAGCACAAAAGCGGGAGCAGTCTACAATGAGCAGTTCTTC | TRBD2 | TRBV7-8 | - | TRBJ2-1
CRGGSTDTQYF | TGCAGGGGGGGGAGCACAGATACGCAGTATTTT | TRBD2 | TRBV29-1 | once | TRBJ2-3
CASSQFSGNAYEQYF | TGCGCCAGCAGCCAATTTAGCGGGAATGCCTACGAGCAGTACTTC | TRBD2 | TRBV4-1 | - | TRBJ2-7
CASSPSTGGDTQYF | TGCGCCAGCAGCCCAAGTACGGGGGGAGATACGCAGTATTTT | TRBD2 | TRBV5-1 | - | TRBJ2-3
CASSPDSNQPQHF | TGTGCCAGCAGCCCGGACAGTAATCAGCCCCAGCATTTT | - | TRBV2 | - | TRBJ1-5
CASSLSLANEQFF | TGTGCCAGCAGCTTGTCCTTAGCCAATGAGCAGTTCTTC | - | TRBV5-4 | few | TRBJ2-1
CATSRVGRSDNQPQHF | TGTGCCACCAGCAGAGTGGGCAGATCCGACAATCAGCCCCAGCATTTT | - | TRBV15 | - | TRBJ1-5
CSVTALASYNEQFF | TGCAGCGTTACGGCCCTAGCGAGCTACAATGAGCAGTTCTTC | - | TRBV29-1 | few | TRBJ2-1
CATSDRLTSGGQETQYF | TGTGCCACCAGTGATCGCCTAACTAGCGGAGGGCAAGAGACCCAGTACTTC | TRBD2 | TRBV24-1 | - | TRBJ2-5
CASSQDRGKDTQYF | TGCGCCAGCAGCCAAGACCGGGGGAAGGATACGCAGTATTTT | - | TRBV4-3 | few | TRBJ2-3
CSAAGLDEQYF | TGCAGTGCCGCCGGACTGGACGAGCAGTACTTC | - | TRBV20-1 | once | TRBJ2-7